The rows below give T cell receptor beta chains drawn from one sample of a study of CD8 T cells in Susac syndrome. TCRdb re-called the immunoSEQ multiplex PCR reads through MiXCR, storing one row per CDR3 protein. Among around 80,000 distinct CDR3 sequences listed, over 85% were seen once. Sequencing used CD8+ T cells from PBMCs. The receptors shown here come from a human donor with Susac syndrome. Both conserved end residues are part of each CDR3.

CDR3aa,v_gene,j_gene
CASSDMGQGGVKQFF,TRBV25-1,TRBJ2-1
CAGGTSGPYNEQFF,TRBV6-6,TRBJ2-1
CASSLAVGRANYGYTF,TRBV5-1,TRBJ1-2
CATSDGYGYTF,TRBV24-1,TRBJ1-2
CASSSGLAGVNTQYF,TRBV7-3,TRBJ2-3
CASSFSSSYNEQFF,TRBV7-9,TRBJ2-1
CASSRTTGRTEAFF,TRBV7-8,TRBJ1-1
CASSITGPYTEAFF,TRBV19,TRBJ1-1
CASSLIAGGQETQYF,TRBV5-4,TRBJ2-5
CASSLVGRPMNTEAFF,TRBV7-9,TRBJ1-1
CASSKGGRMDAFF,TRBV2,TRBJ1-1
CSAETGPRTGNTIYF,TRBV29-1,TRBJ1-3
CASSLPQRPAVEQYF,TRBV11-3,TRBJ2-7
CASSPRTSGRAQGNEQFF,TRBV5-1,TRBJ2-1
CASSQVQGGEKLFF,TRBV4-2,TRBJ1-4
CASSTPNPGELYEQFF,TRBV28,TRBJ2-1
CASSLGLAGGEQFF,TRBV13,TRBJ2-1
CASSLMLSYEQYF,TRBV7-2,TRBJ2-7
CASIPGGTNYGYTF,TRBV9,TRBJ1-2
CASSPVLADNTGELFF,TRBV18,TRBJ2-2
CSARDLASYEQYF,TRBV20-1,TRBJ2-7
CASSLLGYAEAFF,TRBV5-1,TRBJ1-1
CSAKPLGQGSYEQYF,TRBV20-1,TRBJ2-7
CASSSAGPLGGQYF,TRBV27,TRBJ2-7
CSARRDSGSRREQYF,TRBV20-1,TRBJ2-7
CASSQGPGNEQYF,TRBV3-1,TRBJ2-7
CASSAGNLYEQYF,TRBV2,TRBJ2-7
CASTPGGEQFF,TRBV12-3/TRBV12-4,TRBJ2-1
CASTRTGNTEAFF,TRBV27,TRBJ1-1